This T cell receptor (beta chain) was recovered during a study of beta chain features in type 1 diabetes. Across the study: Examination of sorted cells across all samples involved around 110 million cells. Study results and caveats: The study found moderately but significantly shorter TCRB CDR3s in all four CD4+ subsets of Type 1 diabetes patients.

The authors reverse transcribed all of the isolated RNA, so sequencing captured expressed TCRB transcripts. The repertoire was sequenced with immunoSEQ multiplex PCR; TCRdb's copy has only in-frame clones and lacks some. The sample has 95,000 to 110,000 clones, 28% seen once. Comment on this clone: As yet, its antigen is unknown.

Trimming cost V 5 bases and J 12 bases, with 10 bases left between them. In germline, CDR1 is SGHVS, CDR2 FQNEAQ. The CDR3 consists of 11 residues. The TCR was taken from a woman aged 18-29 years with type 1 diabetes. Sequences were obtained from central memory CD4+ T cells from blood. This chain connects TRBV7-8 to TRBJ1-4; D gene unclear. The CDR3 sequence: CASSVREELFF. CDR3 sequence (DNA): TGTGCCAGCAGCGTTAGAGAGGAACTGTTTTTT.